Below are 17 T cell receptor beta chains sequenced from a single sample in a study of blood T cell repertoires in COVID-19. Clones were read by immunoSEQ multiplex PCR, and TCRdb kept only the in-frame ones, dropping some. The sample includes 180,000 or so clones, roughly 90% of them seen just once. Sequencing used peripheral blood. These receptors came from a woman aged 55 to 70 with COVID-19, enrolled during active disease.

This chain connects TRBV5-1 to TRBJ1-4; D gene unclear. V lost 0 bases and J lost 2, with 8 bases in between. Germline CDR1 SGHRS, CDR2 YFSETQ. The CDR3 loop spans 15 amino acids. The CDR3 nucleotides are TGCGCCAGCAGCTTGGGGTTTGCGACTAATGAAAAACTGTTTTTT. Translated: CASSLGFATNEKLFF.

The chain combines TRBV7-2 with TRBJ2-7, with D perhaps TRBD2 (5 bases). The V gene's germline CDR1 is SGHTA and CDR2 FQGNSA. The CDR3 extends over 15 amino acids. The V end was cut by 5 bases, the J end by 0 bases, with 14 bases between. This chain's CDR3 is CASSRKAASSYEQYF. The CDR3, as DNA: TGTGCCAGCAGCAGGAAAGCGGCTAGCTCCTACGAGCAGTACTTC.

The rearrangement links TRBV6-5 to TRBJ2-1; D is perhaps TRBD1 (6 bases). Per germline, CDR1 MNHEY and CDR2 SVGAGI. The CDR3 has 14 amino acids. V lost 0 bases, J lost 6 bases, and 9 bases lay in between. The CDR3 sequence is CASSYSIRGNEQFF. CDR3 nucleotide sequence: TGTGCCAGCAGTTACTCGATCAGGGGCAATGAGCAGTTCTTC.

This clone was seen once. CDR3 nucleotides: TGTGCCAGCAGCGGAGCCGGCACAGATACGCAGTATTTT. Encoded protein: CASSGAGTDTQYF. This chain links TRBV9 with TRBJ2-3; D uncertain. This CDR3 contains 13 residues. V gave up 3 bases and J gave up 1 base, with 6 bases separating them. In germline, CDR1 is SGDLS, CDR2 YYNGEE.

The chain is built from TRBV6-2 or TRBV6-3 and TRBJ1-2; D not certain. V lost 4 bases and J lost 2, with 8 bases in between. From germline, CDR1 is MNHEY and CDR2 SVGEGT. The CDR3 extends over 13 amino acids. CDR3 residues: CASSLLGNYGYTF. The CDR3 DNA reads TGTGCCAGCAGTTTACTAGGAAACTATGGCTACACCTTC.

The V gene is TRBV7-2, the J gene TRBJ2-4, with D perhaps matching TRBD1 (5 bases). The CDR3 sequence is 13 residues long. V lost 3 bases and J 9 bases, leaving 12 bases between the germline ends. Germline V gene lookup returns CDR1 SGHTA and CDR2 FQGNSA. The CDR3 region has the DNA TGTGCCAGCAGCTTCTCAGGGTTCGGCATTCAGTACTTC. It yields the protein CASSFSGFGIQYF.

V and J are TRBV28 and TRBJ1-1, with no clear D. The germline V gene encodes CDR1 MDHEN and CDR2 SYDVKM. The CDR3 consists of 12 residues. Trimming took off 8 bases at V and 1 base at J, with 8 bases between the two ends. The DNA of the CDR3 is TGTGCCAGCCAGGAGGGGAACACTGAAGCTTTCTTT. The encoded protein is CASQEGNTEAFF.

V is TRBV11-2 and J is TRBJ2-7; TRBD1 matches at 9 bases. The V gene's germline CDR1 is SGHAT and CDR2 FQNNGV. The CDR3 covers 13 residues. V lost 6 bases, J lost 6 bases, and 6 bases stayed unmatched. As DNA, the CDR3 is TGTGCCAGCAGGCGGGACAGGGTGGGCGAGCAGTACTTC. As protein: CASRRDRVGEQYF.

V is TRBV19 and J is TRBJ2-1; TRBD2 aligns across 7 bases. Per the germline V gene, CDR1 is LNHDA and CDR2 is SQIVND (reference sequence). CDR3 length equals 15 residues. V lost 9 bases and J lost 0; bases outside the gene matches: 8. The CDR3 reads CASLPSGSSYNEQFF. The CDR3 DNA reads TGTGCCAGCTTACCTAGCGGAAGCTCCTACAATGAGCAGTTCTTC.

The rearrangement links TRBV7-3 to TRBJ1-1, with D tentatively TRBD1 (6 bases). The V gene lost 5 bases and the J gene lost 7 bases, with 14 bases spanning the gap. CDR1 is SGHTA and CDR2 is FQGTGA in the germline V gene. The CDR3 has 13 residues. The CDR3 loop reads CASSQGRGVEAFF. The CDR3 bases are TGTGCCAGCAGCCAGGGGCGAGGGGTTGAAGCTTTCTTT. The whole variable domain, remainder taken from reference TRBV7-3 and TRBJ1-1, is GAGVSQTPSNKVTEKGKYVELRCDPISGHTALYWYRQSLGQGPEFLIYFQGTGAADDSGLPNDRFFAVRPEGSVSTLKIQRTERGDSAVYLCASSQGRGVEAFFGQGTRLTVV.

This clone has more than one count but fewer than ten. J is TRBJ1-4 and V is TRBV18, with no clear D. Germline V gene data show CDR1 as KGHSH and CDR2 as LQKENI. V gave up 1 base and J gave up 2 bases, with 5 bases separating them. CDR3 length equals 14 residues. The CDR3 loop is CASSPRPTNEKLFF. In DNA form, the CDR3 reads TGTGCCAGCTCACCACGGCCTACTAATGAAAAACTGTTTTTT.

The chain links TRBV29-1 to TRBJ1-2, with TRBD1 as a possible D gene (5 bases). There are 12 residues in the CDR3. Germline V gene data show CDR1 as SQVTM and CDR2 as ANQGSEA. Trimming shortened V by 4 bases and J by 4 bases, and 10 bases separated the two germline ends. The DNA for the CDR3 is TGCAGCGTTGTTACAGGTACCTATGGCTACACCTTC. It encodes CSVVTGTYGYTF.

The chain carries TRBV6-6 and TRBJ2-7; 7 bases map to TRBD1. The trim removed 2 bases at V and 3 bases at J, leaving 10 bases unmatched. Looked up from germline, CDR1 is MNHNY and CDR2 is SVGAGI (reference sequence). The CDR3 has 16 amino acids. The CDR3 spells CASSYLLTGASYEQYF. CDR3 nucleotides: TGTGCCAGCAGTTACCTCCTAACAGGGGCGAGCTACGAGCAGTACTTC.

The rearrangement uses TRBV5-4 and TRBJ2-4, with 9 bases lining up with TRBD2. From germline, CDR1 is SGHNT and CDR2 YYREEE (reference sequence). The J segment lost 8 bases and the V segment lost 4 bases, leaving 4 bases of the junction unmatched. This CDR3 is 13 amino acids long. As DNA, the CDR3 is TGTGCCAGCAGCCGGACTAGCGATGACATTCAGTACTTC. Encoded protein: CASSRTSDDIQYF.

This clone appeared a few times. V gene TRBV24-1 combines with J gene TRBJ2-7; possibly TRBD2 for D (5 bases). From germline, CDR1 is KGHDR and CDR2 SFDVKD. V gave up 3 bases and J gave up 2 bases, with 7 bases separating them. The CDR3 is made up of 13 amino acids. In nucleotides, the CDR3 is TGTGCCACCAGTGATCGGGGAACCTACGAGCAGTACTTC. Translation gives CATSDRGTYEQYF.

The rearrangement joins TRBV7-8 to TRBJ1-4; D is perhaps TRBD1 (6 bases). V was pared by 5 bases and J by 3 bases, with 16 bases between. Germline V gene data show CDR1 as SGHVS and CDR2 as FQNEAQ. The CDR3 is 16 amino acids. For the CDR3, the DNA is TGTGCCAGCAGCAACCTTCAGGGGAGCGCTAATGAAAAACTGTTTTTT. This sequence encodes CASSNLQGSANEKLFF.

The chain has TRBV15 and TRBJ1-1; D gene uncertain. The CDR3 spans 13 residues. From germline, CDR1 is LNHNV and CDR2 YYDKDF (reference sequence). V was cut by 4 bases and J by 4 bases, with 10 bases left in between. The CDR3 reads CATSTLGGTEAFF. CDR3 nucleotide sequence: TGTGCCACCAGCACCTTAGGCGGCACTGAAGCTTTCTTT. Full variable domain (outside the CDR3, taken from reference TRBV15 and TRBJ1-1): DAMVIQNPRYQVTQFGKPVTLSCSQTLNHNVMYWYQQKSSQAPKLLFHYYDKDFNNEADTPDNFQSRRPNTSFCFLDIRSPGLGDTAMYLCATSTLGGTEAFFGQGTRLTVV.